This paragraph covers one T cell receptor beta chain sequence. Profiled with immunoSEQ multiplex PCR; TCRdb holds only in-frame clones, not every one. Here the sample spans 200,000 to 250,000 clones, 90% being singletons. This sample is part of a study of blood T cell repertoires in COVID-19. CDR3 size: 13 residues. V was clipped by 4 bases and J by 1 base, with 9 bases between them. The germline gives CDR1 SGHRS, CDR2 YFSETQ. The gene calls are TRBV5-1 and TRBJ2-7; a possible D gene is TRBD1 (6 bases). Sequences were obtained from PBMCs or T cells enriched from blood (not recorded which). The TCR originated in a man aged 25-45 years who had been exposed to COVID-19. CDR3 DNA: TGCGCCAGCAGCCCAGGGGTATCCTACGAGCAGTACTTC. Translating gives CASSPGVSYEQYF.